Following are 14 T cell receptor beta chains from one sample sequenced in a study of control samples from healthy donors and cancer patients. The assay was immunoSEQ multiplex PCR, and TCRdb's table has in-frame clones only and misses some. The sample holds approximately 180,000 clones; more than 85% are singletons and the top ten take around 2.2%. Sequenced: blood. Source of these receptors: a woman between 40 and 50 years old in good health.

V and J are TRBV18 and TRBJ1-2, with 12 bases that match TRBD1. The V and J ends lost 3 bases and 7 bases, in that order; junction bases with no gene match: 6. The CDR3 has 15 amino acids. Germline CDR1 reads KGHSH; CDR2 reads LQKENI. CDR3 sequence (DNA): TGTGCCAGCTCACCCTCCGGGACAGGGGGCTCTGGCTACACCTTC. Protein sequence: CASSPSGTGGSGYTF.

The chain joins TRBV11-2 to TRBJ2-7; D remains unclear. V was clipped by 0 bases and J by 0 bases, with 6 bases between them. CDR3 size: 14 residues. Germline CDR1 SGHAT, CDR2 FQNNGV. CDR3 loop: CASSLDPSSYEQYF. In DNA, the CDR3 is TGTGCCAGCAGCTTAGACCCCAGCTCCTACGAGCAGTACTTC.

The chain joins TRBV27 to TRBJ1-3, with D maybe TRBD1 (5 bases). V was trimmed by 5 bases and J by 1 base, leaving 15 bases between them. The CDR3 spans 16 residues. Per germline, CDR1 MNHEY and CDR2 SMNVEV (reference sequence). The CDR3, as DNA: TGTGCCAGCAGTCCGCAGGGTGGGGGTTCTGGAAACACCATATATTTT. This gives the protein CASSPQGGGSGNTIYF.

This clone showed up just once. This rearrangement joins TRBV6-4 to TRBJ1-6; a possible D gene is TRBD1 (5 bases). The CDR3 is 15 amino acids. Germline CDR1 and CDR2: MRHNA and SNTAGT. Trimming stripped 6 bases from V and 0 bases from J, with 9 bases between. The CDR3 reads CASRAGSSYNSPLHF. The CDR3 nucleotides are TGTGCCAGCAGGGCAGGGAGCTCCTATAATTCACCCCTCCACTTT.

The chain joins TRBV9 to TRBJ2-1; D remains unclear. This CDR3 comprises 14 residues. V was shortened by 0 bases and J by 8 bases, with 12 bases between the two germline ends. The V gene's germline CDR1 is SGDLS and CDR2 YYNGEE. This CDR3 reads CASSVDPHYDEQFF. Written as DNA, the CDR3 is TGTGCCAGCAGCGTAGACCCCCATTATGATGAGCAGTTCTTC.

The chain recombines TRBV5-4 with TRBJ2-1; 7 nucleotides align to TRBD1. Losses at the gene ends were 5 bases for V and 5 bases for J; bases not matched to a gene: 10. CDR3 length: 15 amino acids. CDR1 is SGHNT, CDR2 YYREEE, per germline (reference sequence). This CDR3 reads CASSADRLSNNEQFF. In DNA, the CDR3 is TGTGCCAGCAGTGCGGACAGGCTTTCCAACAATGAGCAGTTCTTC.

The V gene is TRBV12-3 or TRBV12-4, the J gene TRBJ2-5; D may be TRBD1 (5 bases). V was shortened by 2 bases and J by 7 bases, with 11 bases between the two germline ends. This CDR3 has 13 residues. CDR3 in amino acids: CASSLSQGGTQYF. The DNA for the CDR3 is TGTGCCAGCAGTTTATCTCAGGGCGGGACCCAGTACTTC.

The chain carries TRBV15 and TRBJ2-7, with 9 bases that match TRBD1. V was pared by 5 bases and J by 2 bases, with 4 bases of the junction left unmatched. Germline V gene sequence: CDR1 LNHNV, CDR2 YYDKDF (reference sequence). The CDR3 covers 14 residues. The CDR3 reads CATSLDRGPYEQYF. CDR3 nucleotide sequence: TGTGCCACCAGCTTGGACAGGGGACCCTACGAGCAGTACTTC.

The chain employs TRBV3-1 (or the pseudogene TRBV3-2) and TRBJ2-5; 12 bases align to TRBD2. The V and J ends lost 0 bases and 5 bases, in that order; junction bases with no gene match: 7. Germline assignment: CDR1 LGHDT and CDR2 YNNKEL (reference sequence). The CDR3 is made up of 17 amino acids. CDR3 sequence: CASSQDLASGGEETQYF. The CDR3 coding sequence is TGTGCCAGCAGCCAAGATCTGGCTAGCGGGGGGGAGGAGACCCAGTACTTC.

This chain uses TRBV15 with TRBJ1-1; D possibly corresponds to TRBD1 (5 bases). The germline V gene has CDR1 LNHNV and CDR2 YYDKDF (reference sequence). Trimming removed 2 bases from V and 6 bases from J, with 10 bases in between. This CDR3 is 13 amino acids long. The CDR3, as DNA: TGTGCCACCAGCAGACACTTGGGGGCTGAAGCTTTCTTT. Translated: CATSRHLGAEAFF. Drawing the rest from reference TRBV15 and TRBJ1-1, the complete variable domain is DAMVIQNPRYQVTQFGKPVTLSCSQTLNHNVMYWYQQKSSQAPKLLFHYYDKDFNNEADTPDNFQSRRPNTSFCFLDIRSPGLGDTAMYLCATSRHLGAEAFFGQGTRLTVV.

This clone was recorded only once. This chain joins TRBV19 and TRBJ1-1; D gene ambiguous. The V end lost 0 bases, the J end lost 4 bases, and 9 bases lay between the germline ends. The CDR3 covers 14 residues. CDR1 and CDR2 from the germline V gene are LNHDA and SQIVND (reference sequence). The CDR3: CASSIDLKGTEAFF. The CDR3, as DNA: TGTGCCAGTAGTATAGATCTAAAGGGCACTGAAGCTTTCTTT.

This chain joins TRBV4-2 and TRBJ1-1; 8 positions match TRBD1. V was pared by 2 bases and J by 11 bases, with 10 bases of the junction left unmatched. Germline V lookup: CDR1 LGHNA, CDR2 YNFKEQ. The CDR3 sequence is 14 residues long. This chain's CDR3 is CASSQSEGQGEAFF. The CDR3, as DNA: TGTGCCAGCAGCCAATCAGAAGGACAGGGCGAGGCTTTCTTT.

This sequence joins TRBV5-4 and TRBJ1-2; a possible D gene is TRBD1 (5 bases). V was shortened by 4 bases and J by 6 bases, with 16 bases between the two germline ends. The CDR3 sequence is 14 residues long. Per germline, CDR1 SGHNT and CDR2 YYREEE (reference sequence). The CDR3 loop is CASSPSRESHGYTF. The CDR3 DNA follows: TGTGCCAGCAGCCCATCCAGGGAATCCCATGGCTACACCTTC.

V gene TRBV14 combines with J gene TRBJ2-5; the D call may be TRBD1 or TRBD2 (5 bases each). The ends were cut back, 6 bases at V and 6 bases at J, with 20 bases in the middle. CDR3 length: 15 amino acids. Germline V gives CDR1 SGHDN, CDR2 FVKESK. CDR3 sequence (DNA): TGTGCCAGCAGTCGTCCGGGACCCGGTACGCAGACCCAGTACTTC. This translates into CASSRPGPGTQTQYF.